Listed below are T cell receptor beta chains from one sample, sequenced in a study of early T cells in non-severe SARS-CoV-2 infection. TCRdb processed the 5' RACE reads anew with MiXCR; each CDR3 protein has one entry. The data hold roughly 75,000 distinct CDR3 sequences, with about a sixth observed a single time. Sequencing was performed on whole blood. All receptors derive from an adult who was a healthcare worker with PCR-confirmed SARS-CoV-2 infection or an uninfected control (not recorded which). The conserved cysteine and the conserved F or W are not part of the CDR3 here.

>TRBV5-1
ASSFDGTEPQH
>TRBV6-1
ASSGGTYEQY
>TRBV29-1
SVVGTGNYEQY
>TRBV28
ATNSGTPDPV
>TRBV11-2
ASSSRDTHNEQF
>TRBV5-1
ASTEAGRQVDEQF
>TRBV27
ASSGAGGPRNEQY
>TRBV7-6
ASSFGGSSYNEQF
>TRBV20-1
SAREQNTGELF
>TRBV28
ASSSLAGGADTQY
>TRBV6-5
ASSSMGRGQETQY
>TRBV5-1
ASRKTDEQY
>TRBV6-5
ASSSTGLNQPQH
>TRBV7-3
ASSLTLAGVTGELF
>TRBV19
ASSPPQGASWEQY
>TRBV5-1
ASSLVDSTDTQY
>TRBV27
ASSSRGRPDTQY
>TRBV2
ATQPLTGSSNQPQH
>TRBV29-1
SVDVSRGNTQY
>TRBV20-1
SARVGGDTSYNEQF
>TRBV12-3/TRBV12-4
ASRQDGLNTEAF
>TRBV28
ASSFYRGADTQY
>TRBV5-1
ASSSPTGGGTDTQY
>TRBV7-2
ASSFMGGGAYEQY
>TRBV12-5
ASGLYQGANQPQH
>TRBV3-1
ASSPLGTPSYNEQF
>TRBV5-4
ASSLRQVHGYT
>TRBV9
ASSADRVRGTEAF
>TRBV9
ASSVGIGELNTEAF
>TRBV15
ATSRDPPGGLSYEQY
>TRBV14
ASSQDLAYTGELF
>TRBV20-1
SAPGTIGGDEQY
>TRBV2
ASSGGLAGLS
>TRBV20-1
SARDGGLPSGYSALH
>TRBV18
ASSPGTGEQY
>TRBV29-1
SASNSERGGGYNEQF
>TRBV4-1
ASSQDGTVNTEAF
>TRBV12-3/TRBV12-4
ASSRSNEQF
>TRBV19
ASSIGPSLAGYTGELF
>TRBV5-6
ASSLVVEQF
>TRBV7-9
ASSLRGMSHEQY
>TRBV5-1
ASSLGRGAGTDTQY
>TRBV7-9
ASSFVGTASEQY
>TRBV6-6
ASSPSRRENTGELF
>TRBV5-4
ASSWDSFEETQY
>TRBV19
ASHPGTSPPGELF
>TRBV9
ASSVAIGAGNTGELF
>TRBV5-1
ASSSRDAGGSPLH
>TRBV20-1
SATSLHRDNRISYNEQF